This T cell receptor (beta chain) is drawn from a study of early stage breast cancer tumors. Whole-study context: ER+/PR+/HER2- status applied to about 80% of the 16 invasive breast tumors.

General study points: Enriched TCRB sequences shared across patients were mostly commonly generated sequences. In about 90% of the 16 patients, blood comparison separated tumor from normal breast. Compared with adjacent normal breast tissue, tumors showed 2 to 2.5-fold greater T cell density and higher clonality.

Data came from immunoSEQ multiplex PCR; TCRdb stores just in-frame clones and leaves some out. The sample consists of about 36,000 clones, less than 80% of them appearing once. The germline gives CDR1 SQVTM, CDR2 ANQGSEA. V gave up 6 bases and J gave up 4 bases, with 3 bases separating them. The CDR3 sequence is 9 residues long. Note on this clone: Its antigen is still unknown.

Sequencing used blood. This chain connects TRBV29-1 to TRBJ1-1; D unclear. This receptor was identified in a person aged 55-75 years with breast cancer. Written as DNA, the CDR3 is TGCAGCGTGGGCACTGAAGCTTTCTTT. Protein: CSVGTEAFF.